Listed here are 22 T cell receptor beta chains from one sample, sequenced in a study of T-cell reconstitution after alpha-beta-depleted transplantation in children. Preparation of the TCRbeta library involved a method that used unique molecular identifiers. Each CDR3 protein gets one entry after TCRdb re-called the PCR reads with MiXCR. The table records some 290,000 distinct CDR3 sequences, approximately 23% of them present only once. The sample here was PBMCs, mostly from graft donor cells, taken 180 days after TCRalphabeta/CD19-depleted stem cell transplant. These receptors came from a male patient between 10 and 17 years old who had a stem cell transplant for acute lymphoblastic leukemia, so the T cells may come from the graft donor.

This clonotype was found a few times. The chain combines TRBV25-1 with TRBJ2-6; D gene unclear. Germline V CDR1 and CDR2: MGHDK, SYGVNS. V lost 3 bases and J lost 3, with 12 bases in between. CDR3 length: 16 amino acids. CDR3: CASSEQGLSGANVLTF. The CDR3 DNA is TGTGCCAGCAGTGAGCAAGGCTTGAGTGGGGCCAACGTCCTGACTTTC.

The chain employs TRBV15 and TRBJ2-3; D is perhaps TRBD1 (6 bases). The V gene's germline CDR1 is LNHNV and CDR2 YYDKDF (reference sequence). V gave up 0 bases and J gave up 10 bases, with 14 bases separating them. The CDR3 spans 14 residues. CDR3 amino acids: CATSRDPGVNAQYF. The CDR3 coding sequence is TGTGCCACCAGCAGAGATCCAGGGGTTAATGCGCAGTATTTT.

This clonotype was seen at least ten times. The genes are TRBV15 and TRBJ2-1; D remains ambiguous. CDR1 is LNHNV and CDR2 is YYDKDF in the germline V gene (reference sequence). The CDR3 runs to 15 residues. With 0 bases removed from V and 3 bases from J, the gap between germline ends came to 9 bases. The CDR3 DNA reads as TGTGCCACCAGCAGAGACTCCCTAATCTACAATGAGCAGTTCTTC. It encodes CATSRDSLIYNEQFF.

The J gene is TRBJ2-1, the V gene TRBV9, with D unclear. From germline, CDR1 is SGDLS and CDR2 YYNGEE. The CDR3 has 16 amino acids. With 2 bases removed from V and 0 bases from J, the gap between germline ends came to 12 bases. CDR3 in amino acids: CASSVFSVPSYNEQFF. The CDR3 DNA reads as TGTGCCAGCAGCGTTTTCTCTGTCCCCTCCTACAATGAGCAGTTCTTC. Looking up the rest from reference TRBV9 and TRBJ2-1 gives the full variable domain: DSGVTQTPKHLITATGQRVTLRCSPRSGDLSVYWYQQSLDQGLQFLIQYYNGEERAKGNILERFSAQQFPDLHSELNLSSLELGDSALYFCASSVFSVPSYNEQFFGPGTRLTVL.

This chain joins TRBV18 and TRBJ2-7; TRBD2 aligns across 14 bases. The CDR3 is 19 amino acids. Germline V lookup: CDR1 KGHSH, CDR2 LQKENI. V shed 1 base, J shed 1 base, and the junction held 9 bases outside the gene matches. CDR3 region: CASSPLGLAGGLLSYEQYF. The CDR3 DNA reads TGTGCCAGCTCACCACTTGGACTAGCGGGAGGCCTCCTTTCCTACGAGCAGTACTTC.

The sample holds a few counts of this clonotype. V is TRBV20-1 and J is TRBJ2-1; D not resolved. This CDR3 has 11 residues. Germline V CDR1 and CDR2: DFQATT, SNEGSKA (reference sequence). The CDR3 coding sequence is TGCAGCGCCGGACGATACAATGAGCAGTTCTTC. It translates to CSAGRYNEQFF.

Here the CDR3 reads CASSPPRREVTEAFF. DNA of the CDR3: TGTGCCAGCTCACCACCCAGGAGGGAGGTCACTGAAGCTTTCTTT. The J gene is TRBJ1-1, the V gene TRBV18; no reliable D call. The CDR3 consists of 15 residues. Trimming removed 0 bases at V and 4 bases at J, with 12 bases between. Looked up from germline, CDR1 is KGHSH and CDR2 is LQKENI.

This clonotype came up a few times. The CDR3 nucleotides read TGCAGTGCTAGAGAGACGTTCGGGGGCACTGGCTACACCTTC. It is translated as CSARETFGGTGYTF. The rearrangement uses TRBV20-1 and TRBJ1-2, with TRBD1 as a possible D gene (6 bases). This CDR3 contains 14 residues. Germline V gives CDR1 DFQATT, CDR2 SNEGSKA (reference sequence). V lost 0 bases and J 7 bases, leaving 15 bases between the germline ends.

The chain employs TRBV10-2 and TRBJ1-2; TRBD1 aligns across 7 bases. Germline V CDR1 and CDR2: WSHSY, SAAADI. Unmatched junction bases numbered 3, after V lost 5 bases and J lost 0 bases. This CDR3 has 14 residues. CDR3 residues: CASSRDRTNYGYTF. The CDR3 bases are TGCGCCAGCAGTCGGGACAGAACTAACTATGGCTACACCTTC.

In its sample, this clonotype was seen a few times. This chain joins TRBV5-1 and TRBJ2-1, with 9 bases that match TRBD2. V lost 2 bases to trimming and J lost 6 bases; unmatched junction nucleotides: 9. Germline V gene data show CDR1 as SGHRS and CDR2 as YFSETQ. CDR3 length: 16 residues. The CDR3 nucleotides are TGCGCCAGCAGCTTACCCTTAGCGGGAGTAACCAATGAGCAGTTCTTC. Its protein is CASSLPLAGVTNEQFF.

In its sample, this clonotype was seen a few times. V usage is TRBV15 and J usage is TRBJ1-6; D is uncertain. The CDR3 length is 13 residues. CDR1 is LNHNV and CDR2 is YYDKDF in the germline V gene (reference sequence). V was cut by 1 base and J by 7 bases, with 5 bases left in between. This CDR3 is CATSRAWNSPLHF. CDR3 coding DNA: TGTGCCACCAGCAGAGCTTGGAATTCACCCCTCCACTTT.

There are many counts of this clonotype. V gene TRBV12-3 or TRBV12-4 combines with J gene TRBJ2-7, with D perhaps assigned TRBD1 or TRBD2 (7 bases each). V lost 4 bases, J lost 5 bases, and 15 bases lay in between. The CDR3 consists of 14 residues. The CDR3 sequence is CASSSQGGRDEQYF. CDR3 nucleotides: TGTGCCAGCAGTTCTCAGGGGGGGCGTGACGAGCAGTACTTC.

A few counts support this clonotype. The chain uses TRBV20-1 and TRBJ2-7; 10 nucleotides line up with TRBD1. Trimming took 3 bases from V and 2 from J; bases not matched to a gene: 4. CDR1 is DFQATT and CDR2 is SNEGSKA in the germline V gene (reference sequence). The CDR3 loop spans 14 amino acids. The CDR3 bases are TGCAGTGCTAGGGGACAGGGGTCAACCTACGAGCAGTACTTC. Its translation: CSARGQGSTYEQYF.

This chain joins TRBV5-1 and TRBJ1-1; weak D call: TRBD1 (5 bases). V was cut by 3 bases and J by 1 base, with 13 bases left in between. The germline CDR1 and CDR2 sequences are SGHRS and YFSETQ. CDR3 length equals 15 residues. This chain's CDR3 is CASSSTHTGNTEAFF. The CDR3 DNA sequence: TGCGCCAGCAGCTCTACCCACACAGGGAACACTGAAGCTTTCTTT.

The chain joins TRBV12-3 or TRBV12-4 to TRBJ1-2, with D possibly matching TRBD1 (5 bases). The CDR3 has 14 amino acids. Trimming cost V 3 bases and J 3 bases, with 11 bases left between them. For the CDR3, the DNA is TGTGCCAGCAGTTTCTCAAAGGGGTACTATGGCTACACCTTC. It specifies CASSFSKGYYGYTF.

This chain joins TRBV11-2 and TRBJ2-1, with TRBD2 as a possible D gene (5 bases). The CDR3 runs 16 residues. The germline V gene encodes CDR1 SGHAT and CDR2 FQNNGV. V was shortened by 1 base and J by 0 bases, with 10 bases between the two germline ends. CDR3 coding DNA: TGTGCCAGCAGCTTAGTCACTAGATTCTCCTACAATGAGCAGTTCTTC. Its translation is CASSLVTRFSYNEQFF.

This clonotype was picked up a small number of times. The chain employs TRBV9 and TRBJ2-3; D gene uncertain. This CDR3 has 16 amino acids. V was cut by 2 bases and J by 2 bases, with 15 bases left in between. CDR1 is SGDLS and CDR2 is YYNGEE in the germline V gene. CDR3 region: CASSVGANLPTDTQYF. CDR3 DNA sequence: TGTGCCAGCAGCGTCGGAGCCAACCTTCCCACAGATACGCAGTATTTT.

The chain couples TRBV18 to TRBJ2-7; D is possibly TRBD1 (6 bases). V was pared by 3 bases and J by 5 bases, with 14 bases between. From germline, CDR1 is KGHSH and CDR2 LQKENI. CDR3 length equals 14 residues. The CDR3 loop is CASSPGQGPNEQYF. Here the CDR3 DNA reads TGTGCCAGCTCACCGGGGCAGGGGCCCAACGAGCAGTACTTC.

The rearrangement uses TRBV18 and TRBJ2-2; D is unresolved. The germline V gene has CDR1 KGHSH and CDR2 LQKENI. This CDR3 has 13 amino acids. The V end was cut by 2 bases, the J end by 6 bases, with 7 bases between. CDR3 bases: TGTGCCAGCTCACCAAGCTACCCCGGGGAGCTGTTTTTT. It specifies CASSPSYPGELFF. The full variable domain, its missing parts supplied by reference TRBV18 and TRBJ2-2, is NAGVMQNPRHLVRRRGQEARLRCSPMKGHSHVYWYRQLPEEGLKFMVYLQKENIIDESGMPKERFSAEFPKEGPSILRIQQVVRGDSAAYFCASSPSYPGELFFGEGSRLTVL.

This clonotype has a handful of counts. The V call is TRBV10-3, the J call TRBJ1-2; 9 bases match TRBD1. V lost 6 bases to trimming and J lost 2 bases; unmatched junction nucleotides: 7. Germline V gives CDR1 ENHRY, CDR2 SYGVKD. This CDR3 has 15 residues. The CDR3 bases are TGTGCCATCAGGTCAACAGGGGGCGGAAACTATGGCTACACCTTC. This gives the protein CAIRSTGGGNYGYTF.

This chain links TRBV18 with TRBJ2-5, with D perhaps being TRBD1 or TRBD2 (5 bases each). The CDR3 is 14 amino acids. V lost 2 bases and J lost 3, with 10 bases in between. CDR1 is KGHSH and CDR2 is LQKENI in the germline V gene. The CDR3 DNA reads TGTGCCAGCTCACCATCGGGACGTGAAGAGACCCAGTACTTC. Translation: CASSPSGREETQYF.

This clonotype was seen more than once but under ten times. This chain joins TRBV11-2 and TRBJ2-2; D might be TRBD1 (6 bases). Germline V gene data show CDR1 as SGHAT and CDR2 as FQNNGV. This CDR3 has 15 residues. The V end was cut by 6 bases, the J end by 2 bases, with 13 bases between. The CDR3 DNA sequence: TGTGCCAGCAGGGTAAACAGGGTTAACACCGGGGAGCTGTTTTTT. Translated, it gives CASRVNRVNTGELFF.